This entry lists 2 T cell receptor beta chains sequenced from one sample in a study of blood T cell repertoires in COVID-19. TCRdb keeps only in-frame clones here, not all; method: immunoSEQ multiplex PCR. The table has 200,000 to 300,000 clones, roughly 88% seen once. Material for sequencing was peripheral blood. All receptors come from a man aged 40-55 years who had recovered from COVID-19.

V gene TRBV27 combines with J gene TRBJ2-1; TRBD2 matches 14 bases. CDR1 and CDR2 from the germline V gene are MNHEY and SMNVEV (reference sequence). The CDR3 is 20 amino acids. V was clipped by 10 bases and J by 2 bases; unmatched bases: 19. This CDR3 reads CANSKDSGTSGSWPYNEQFF. In DNA form, the CDR3 reads TGTGCCAACAGCAAGGATTCCGGGACTAGCGGGAGTTGGCCCTACAATGAGCAGTTCTTC.

V and J are TRBV7-2 and TRBJ2-2; 9 bases fit TRBD1. This CDR3 region has 15 residues. Germline assignment: CDR1 SGHTA and CDR2 FQGNSA. Losses at the gene ends were 5 bases for V and 6 bases for J; bases not matched to a gene: 7. The chain's CDR3 is CASSRGQGGAGELFF. CDR3 nucleotide sequence: TGTGCCAGCAGCCGGGGACAGGGTGGTGCCGGGGAGCTGTTTTTT.